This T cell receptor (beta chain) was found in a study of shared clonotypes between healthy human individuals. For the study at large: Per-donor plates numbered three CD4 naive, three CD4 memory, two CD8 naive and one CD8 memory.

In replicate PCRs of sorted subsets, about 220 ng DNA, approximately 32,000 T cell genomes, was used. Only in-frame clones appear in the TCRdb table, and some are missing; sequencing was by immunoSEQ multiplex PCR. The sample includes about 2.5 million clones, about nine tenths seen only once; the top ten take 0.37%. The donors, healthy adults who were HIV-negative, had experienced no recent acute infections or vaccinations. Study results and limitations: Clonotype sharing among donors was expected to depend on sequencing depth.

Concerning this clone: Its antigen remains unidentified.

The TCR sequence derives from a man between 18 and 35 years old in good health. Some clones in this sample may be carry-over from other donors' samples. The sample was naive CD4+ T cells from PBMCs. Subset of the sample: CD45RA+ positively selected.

In DNA form, the CDR3 reads TGTGCCAGCAGCTTAACGTTAATGGTGGGGCCGAGCACCTACAATGAGCAGTTCTTC. It encodes CASSLTLMVGPSTYNEQFF. The chain recombines TRBV7-3 with TRBJ2-1; a weak D match, TRBD1 (5 bases). CDR1 SGHTA and CDR2 FQGTGA come from the germline V gene. Trimming pared 0 bases from V and 2 bases from J, leaving 20 bases between. The CDR3 has 19 residues.